Listed here are 10 T cell receptor beta chains from one sample, sequenced in a study of vaccination and CD4 T cells after COVID-19. The Oncomine TCR Beta short-read assay generated sequence data from the DNA of cultured CD4+ T cells. After culture, CD4+ T cells served as the source for genomic DNA extraction. TCRdb re-called the PCR reads with MiXCR, one entry per CDR3 protein. The sample holds 12,000 or so distinct CDR3 sequences, approximately 35% seen once. Regarding treatment: roughly ten-day PBMC culture with coronavirus spike peptide pools or control peptides (ViraFEST assay). Before the COVID-19 pandemic (2011-2018), CD4+ T cells were obtained from the unexposed donor. No antigens are known for them. The sample was CD4+ T cells from blood, cultured in vitro. The receptors here all came from a human donor in good health.

This clonotype was seen a handful of times. V is TRBV24-1 and J is TRBJ2-6, with D tentatively TRBD1 (5 bases). CDR1 is KGHDR and CDR2 is SFDVKD in the germline V gene. The CDR3 covers 18 residues. V was cut by 0 bases and J by 12 bases, with 23 bases left in between. In nucleotides, the CDR3 is TGTGCCACCAGTGATTTGGTTCCCGGCGTCTCTGGGGCAATCGTCCTGACTTTC. The encoded protein is CATSDLVPGVSGAIVLTF.

This clonotype showed up just a few times. This chain links TRBV4-3 with TRBJ2-7; TRBD2 aligns across 8 bases. The J segment lost 3 bases and the V segment lost 4 bases, leaving 2 bases of the junction unmatched. The CDR3 contains 13 residues. Per the germline V gene, CDR1 is LGHNA and CDR2 is YSLEER. The CDR3 DNA is TGCGCCAGCAGCCGCGGGACTAGCTACGAGCAGTACTTC. Translated, it gives CASSRGTSYEQYF.

This clonotype was seen a handful of times. The J gene is TRBJ1-2, the V gene TRBV19; D is uncertain. The CDR3 has 15 amino acids. V was pared by 7 bases and J by 0 bases, with 15 bases between. Per the germline V gene, CDR1 is LNHDA and CDR2 is SQIVND (reference sequence). CDR3 nucleotides: TGTGCCAGTAAGCCGCTAGGAGGGACTAACTATGGCTACACCTTC. Translated, it gives CASKPLGGTNYGYTF.

This rearrangement joins TRBV29-1 to TRBJ2-7, with 9 bases identical to TRBD1. Unmatched junction bases numbered 5, after V lost 4 bases and J lost 4 bases. Germline assignment: CDR1 SQVTM and CDR2 ANQGSEA. This CDR3 contains 13 residues. CDR3 DNA sequence: TGCAGCGTTGCCGGGACAGGGTTTTACGAGCAGTACTTC. This gives the protein CSVAGTGFYEQYF.

In this sample, this clonotype turned up a few times. The chain couples TRBV6-2 or TRBV6-3 to TRBJ2-5; no reliable D call. V was trimmed by 2 bases and J by 3 bases, leaving 13 bases between them. This CDR3 is built from 15 residues. CDR1 and CDR2 (germline): MNHEY, SVGEGT. CDR3 residues: CASSYGDTTEETQYF. The CDR3 region has the DNA TGTGCCAGCAGTTACGGAGACACGACCGAAGAGACCCAGTACTTC.

The J gene is TRBJ2-3, the V gene TRBV6-1, with 7 bases lining up with TRBD1. The CDR3 is made up of 14 amino acids. Germline trimming cut 5 bases from V and 4 bases from J; bases unmatched to any gene: 6. Germline CDR1 and CDR2: MNHNS and SASEGT. The CDR3: CASSKQGRADTQYF. The CDR3, as DNA: TGTGCCAGCAGTAAACAGGGGCGCGCAGATACGCAGTATTTT.

The rearrangement uses TRBV27 and TRBJ2-6; 10 bases agree with TRBD1. The CDR3 has 17 amino acids. J was trimmed by 2 bases and V by 5 bases; bases with no gene match: 6. CDR1 and CDR2 from the germline V gene are MNHEY and SMNVEV (reference sequence). CDR3 nucleotide sequence: TGTGCCAGCAGTCCTGGGACAGGGGTGCCTGGGGCCAACGTCCTGACTTTC. This gives the protein CASSPGTGVPGANVLTF.

The chain has TRBV30 and TRBJ1-2, with 9 bases aligning to TRBD1. V dropped 4 bases and J dropped 8; count of bases not matched to a gene: 8. The CDR3 is 13 residues long. The germline V gene has CDR1 GTSNPN and CDR2 SVGIG (reference sequence). The CDR3 region is CAWTTGTGQGYTF. In DNA form, the CDR3 reads TGTGCCTGGACTACCGGGACAGGGCAAGGCTACACCTTC.

This clonotype has more than one count but fewer than ten. This rearrangement joins TRBV7-3 to TRBJ1-2, with 7 bases that match TRBD1. In germline, CDR1 is SGHTA, CDR2 FQGTGA. CDR3 length: 16 amino acids. V lost 5 bases to trimming and J lost 2 bases; unmatched junction nucleotides: 11. CDR3 coding DNA: TGTGCCAGCAGCCCCACCGGAACCAGGGGGAACTATGGCTACACCTTC. Residues: CASSPTGTRGNYGYTF.

This chain uses TRBV11-1 with TRBJ2-5; tentative D call: TRBD2 (5 bases). The CDR3 is 14 residues long. V gave up 3 bases and J gave up 1 base, with 9 bases separating them. Germline loops: CDR1 SGHAT, CDR2 FQDESV (reference sequence). The CDR3: CASSFQSGQETQYF. For the CDR3, the DNA is TGTGCCAGCAGCTTCCAGAGCGGCCAAGAGACCCAGTACTTC.